This T cell receptor (beta chain) was sequenced during a study of spatial heterogeneity in lung cancer. Study conclusions and caveats: Mutation tallies in tumors tracked expanded intratumoral alpha and beta TCR counts.

Time point described: sample taken at primary tumor resection. This clonotype came up many times. No antigen is known for it. Trimming cost V 6 bases and J 6 bases; bases outside gene matches: 16. The germline V gene encodes CDR1 SGHTA and CDR2 FQGTGA. CDR3 length: 17 residues. TCRdb passed the 5' RACE reads through MiXCR, listing each CDR3 protein once. The sample carries tens of thousands of distinct CDR3 sequences, around 4.8% recorded once. The TCR comes from a male donor with early-stage non-small cell lung cancer. J is TRBJ2-2 and V is TRBV7-3; TRBD1 agrees at 7 bases. This material consisted of lung tumor tissue, taken at surgery. The CDR3 region is CASSRTGTATLAGELFF. CDR3 in DNA: TGTGCCAGCAGTCGCACCGGGACAGCCACGTTGGCCGGGGAGCTGTTTTTT.